Each of the 19 T cell receptor beta chains below was sequenced from the same sample in a study of T-cell reconstitution after alpha-beta-depleted transplantation in children. Unique molecular identifiers were incorporated during preparation of the TCRbeta library. Each CDR3 protein is one row after TCRdb ran MiXCR on the PCR reads. Among approximately 500,000 distinct CDR3 sequences listed, roughly a tenth were seen once. Specimen: PBMCs, collected before TCRalphabeta/CD19-depleted stem cell transplant. The receptors here all came from a child younger than 10 with inherited bone marrow failure, due to receive a stem cell transplant.

The rearrangement links TRBV19 to TRBJ2-1, with 7 positions matching TRBD1. The length of the CDR3 is 12 residues. Trimming cost V 6 bases and J 9 bases; bases outside gene matches: 5. Per germline, CDR1 LNHDA and CDR2 SQIVND (reference sequence). CDR3 sequence (DNA): TGTGCCAGTAGGTCTGGACAGGCTGAGCAGTTCTTC. Its translation: CASRSGQAEQFF. The full variable domain, in which reference TRBV19 and TRBJ2-1 provide the parts outside the CDR3, is DGGITQSPKYLFRKEGQNVTLSCEQNLNHDAMYWYRQDPGQGLRLIYYSQIVNDFQKGDIAEGYSVSREKKESFPLTVTSAQKNPTAFYLCASRSGQAEQFFGPGTRLTVL.

CDR3: CSVERLTGGAGEAFF. In DNA form, the CDR3 reads TGCAGCGTTGAACGTTTGACAGGGGGTGCGGGGGAAGCTTTCTTT. This chain links TRBV29-1 with TRBJ1-1, with TRBD1 matching over 9 bases. The CDR3 contains 15 residues. The V and J ends lost 2 bases and 8 bases, in that order; junction bases with no gene match: 12. Per germline, CDR1 SQVTM and CDR2 ANQGSEA.

This clonotype appeared many times. The J gene is TRBJ1-6, the V gene TRBV7-6; the D is unclear. Trimming took 1 base from V and 7 from J, leaving 5 bases between them. CDR3 length equals 13 residues. The V gene's germline CDR1 is SGHVS and CDR2 FNYEAQ. CDR3 nucleotide sequence: TGTGCCAGCAGCTTAGAAGGAAATTCACCCCTCCACTTT. As protein: CASSLEGNSPLHF.

CDR3 region: CASSEPGTGGDYEQYF. The CDR3 DNA follows: TGTGCCAGCAGTGAACCCGGGACAGGAGGCGACTACGAGCAGTACTTC. The rearrangement links TRBV6-1 to TRBJ2-7, with 8 positions matching TRBD1. V dropped 2 bases and J dropped 3; count of bases not matched to a gene: 9. Germline V gives CDR1 MNHNS, CDR2 SASEGT. The CDR3 runs to 16 residues.

This clonotype was observed many times. The J gene is TRBJ2-7, the V gene TRBV9; D gene uncertain. With 0 bases removed from V and 2 bases from J, the gap between germline ends came to 9 bases. CDR3 length equals 14 residues. Per germline, CDR1 SGDLS and CDR2 YYNGEE. The CDR3 DNA is TGTGCCAGCAGCGTAGGGGGTGACCCCTACGAGCAGTACTTC. It yields the protein CASSVGGDPYEQYF.

This clonotype has ten or more counts. The chain couples TRBV6-5 to TRBJ2-7; tentative D call: TRBD2 (7 bases). V was clipped by 3 bases and J by 1 base, with 22 bases between them. The CDR3 runs 18 residues. The germline gives CDR1 MNHEY, CDR2 SVGAGI. The CDR3 sequence is CASSYRPLKGGSSYEQYF. The CDR3 DNA is TGTGCCAGCAGTTATCGGCCTCTTAAGGGGGGGTCTTCCTACGAGCAGTACTTC.

This clonotype was seen a few times. The chain's CDR3 is CAWMGAVSYNEQFF. In nucleotides, the CDR3 is TGTGCCTGGATGGGGGCGGTCTCCTACAATGAGCAGTTCTTC. J is TRBJ2-1 and V is TRBV30; D is possibly TRBD1 (6 bases). CDR3 length: 14 residues. The germline CDR1 and CDR2 sequences are GTSNPN and SVGIG (reference sequence). The ends were cut back, 4 bases at V and 0 bases at J, with 10 bases in the middle. The variable domain in full, with the rest retrieved from reference TRBV30 and TRBJ2-1, is SQTIHQWPATLVQPVGSPLSLECTVEGTSNPNLYWYRQAAGRGLQLLFYSVGIGQISSEVPQNLSASRPQDRQFILSSKKLLLSDSGFYLCAWMGAVSYNEQFFGPGTRLTVL.

In this sample, this clonotype turned up a few times. The chain joins TRBV5-1 to TRBJ2-5; tentative D call: TRBD1 (6 bases). V lost 8 bases, J lost 2 bases, and 16 bases lay in between. The germline V gene has CDR1 SGHRS and CDR2 YFSETQ. The CDR3 totals 14 residues. This CDR3 reads CARIYGQLQETQYF. Written as DNA, the CDR3 is TGCGCCAGGATATATGGACAGTTACAAGAGACCCAGTACTTC.

Comments on this clonotype: A much larger clone lies a single base off, so this may be a read error. The V gene is TRBV20-1, the J gene TRBJ2-7; a possible D gene is TRBD1 (5 bases). The V end lost 3 bases, the J end lost 3 bases, and 9 bases lay between the germline ends. This CDR3 is built from 12 residues. Germline CDR1 is DFQATT and CDR2 is SNEGSKA (reference sequence). The CDR3 bases are TGCAGTGCTAGTGGGGCGTACTACGAGCAGTACTTC. Translating it yields CSASGAYYEQYF.

This chain joins TRBV4-3 and TRBJ2-3; TRBD2 matches at 9 bases. Germline-derived CDR1 and CDR2 are LGHNA and YSLEER. The V segment lost 2 bases and the J segment 2 bases; nucleotides outside the gene matches: 14. The CDR3 has 19 residues. CDR3: CASSQQSNSGSPSTDTQYF. As DNA, the CDR3 is TGCGCCAGCAGCCAACAGTCAAATAGCGGGAGCCCATCCACAGATACGCAGTATTTT.

The chain links TRBV4-1 to TRBJ1-2; TRBD1 might be the D (5 bases). The CDR3 sequence is 16 residues long. The germline V gene has CDR1 MGHRA and CDR2 YSYEKL. Trimming removed 0 bases at V and 3 bases at J, with 14 bases between. The CDR3 loop reads CASSQERGNFYYGYTF. The DNA for the CDR3 is TGCGCCAGCAGCCAAGAGAGGGGCAATTTTTACTATGGCTACACCTTC.

This clonotype was observed many times. This sequence joins TRBV6-5 and TRBJ2-1; D gene unclear. Germline V gives CDR1 MNHEY, CDR2 SVGAGI. This CDR3 is 14 amino acids long. V dropped 2 bases and J dropped 2 bases, with 7 bases sitting between them. The CDR3 loop reads CASSYEVTYNEQFF. CDR3 DNA: TGTGCCAGCAGTTACGAAGTCACCTACAATGAGCAGTTCTTC.

This clonotype showed up many times. The chain couples TRBV16 to TRBJ1-3; D unclear. Between the trimmed V and J ends, which lost 4 bases and 1 base, there was a span of 14 bases. The CDR3 consists of 16 residues. Germline-derived CDR1 and CDR2 are KGHSY and FQNENV. The CDR3 region is CASSPRWVDSGNTIYF. As DNA, the CDR3 is TGTGCCAGCAGCCCTCGTTGGGTGGATTCTGGAAACACCATATATTTT.

In this sample, this clonotype turned up a few times. The rearrangement joins TRBV29-1 to TRBJ2-1, with D possibly being TRBD2 (6 bases). Trimming pared 6 bases from V and 8 bases from J, leaving 20 bases between. The CDR3 consists of 14 residues. CDR1 is SQVTM and CDR2 is ANQGSEA in the germline V gene. CDR3 residues: CSVGHLAQFHEQFF. In nucleotides, the CDR3 is TGCAGCGTGGGTCATCTAGCGCAGTTCCATGAGCAGTTCTTC.

This clonotype was seen a few times. The junction and the germline gene differ at one end; a read error may be behind it. The chain is built from TRBV19 and TRBJ2-3, with D possibly TRBD1 on 5 matching bases. Per the germline V gene, CDR1 is LNHDA and CDR2 is SQIVND (reference sequence). The CDR3 runs to 15 residues. CDR3 sequence reads: CASSIGQTNTDTHYF. In DNA, the CDR3 is TGTGCCAGTAGTATAGGACAGACCAACACAGATACGCATTATTTT. Full variable domain (rest looked up from reference TRBV19 and TRBJ2-3): DGGITQSPKYLFRKEGQNVTLSCEQNLNHDAMYWYRQDPGQGLRLIYYSQIVNDFQKGDIAEGYSVSREKKESFPLTVTSAQKNPTAFYLCASSIGQTNTDTHYFGPGTRLTVL.

This clonotype was observed many times. The chain carries TRBV7-9 and TRBJ2-6; D possibly corresponds to TRBD2 (6 bases). The germline gives CDR1 SEHNR, CDR2 FQNEAQ (reference sequence). This CDR3 is built from 17 residues. The ends were cut back, 7 bases at V and 6 bases at J, with 22 bases in the middle. The CDR3, as DNA: TGTGCCAGCACCTCGGCGGTTTGGAGGGACCCGGCCAACGTCCTGACTTTC. Encoded protein: CASTSAVWRDPANVLTF. The variable domain in full, completed from reference TRBV7-9 and TRBJ2-6, reads DTGVSQNPRHKITKRGQNVTFRCDPISEHNRLYWYRQTLGQGPEFLTYFQNEAQLEKSRLLSDRFSAERPKGSFSTLEIQRTEQGDSAMYLCASTSAVWRDPANVLTFGAGSRLTVL.

The chain links TRBV30 to TRBJ2-1; 8 bases fit TRBD2. The CDR3 is 13 residues long. The germline V gene encodes CDR1 GTSNPN and CDR2 SVGIG (reference sequence). J gave up 11 bases and V 2 bases, and 8 bases lay outside the gene matches. The CDR3 spells CAWSISGSFQQFF. The DNA of the CDR3 is TGTGCCTGGAGTATCAGCGGGAGTTTCCAGCAGTTCTTC.

This clonotype occurred many times. The V gene is TRBV12-3 or TRBV12-4, the J gene TRBJ2-3; possibly TRBD1 for D (7 bases). Between the trimmed V and J ends, which lost 3 bases and 2 bases, there was a span of 15 bases. The CDR3 runs 16 residues. The CDR3 reads CASSFEQGTHTDTQYF. The CDR3 nucleotides read TGTGCCAGCAGTTTTGAACAGGGGACTCACACAGATACGCAGTATTTT.

Many counts were recorded for this clonotype. The chain links TRBV5-8 to TRBJ1-1; 7 bases are shared with TRBD1. Germline trimming cut 4 bases from V and 5 bases from J; bases unmatched to any gene: 11. CDR3 length: 15 residues. Looked up from germline, CDR1 is SGHTS and CDR2 is YDEGEE. The CDR3 loop reads CASSPGTAFWTEAFF. The CDR3 DNA is TGTGCCAGCAGCCCCGGGACAGCCTTTTGGACTGAAGCTTTCTTT.